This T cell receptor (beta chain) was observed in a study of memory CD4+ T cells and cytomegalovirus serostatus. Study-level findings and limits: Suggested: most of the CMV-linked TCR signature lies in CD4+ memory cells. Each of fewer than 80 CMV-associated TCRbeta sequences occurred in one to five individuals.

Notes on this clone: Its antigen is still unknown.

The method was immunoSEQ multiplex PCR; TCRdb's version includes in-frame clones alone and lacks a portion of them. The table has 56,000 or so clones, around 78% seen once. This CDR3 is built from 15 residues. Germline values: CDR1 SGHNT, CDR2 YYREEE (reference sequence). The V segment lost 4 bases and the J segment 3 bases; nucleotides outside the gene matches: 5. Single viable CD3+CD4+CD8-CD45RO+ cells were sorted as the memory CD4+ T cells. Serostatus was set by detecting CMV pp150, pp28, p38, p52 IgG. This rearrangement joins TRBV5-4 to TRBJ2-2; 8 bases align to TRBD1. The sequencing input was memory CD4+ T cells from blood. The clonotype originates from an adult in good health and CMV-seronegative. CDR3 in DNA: TGTGCCAGCAGCACCCGGGACAGGCACACCGGGGAGCTGTTTTTT. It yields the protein CASSTRDRHTGELFF.